This TCR beta chain was recorded in a study of cytomegalovirus exposure and HLA in healthy donors. Findings and limits, study-wide: Researchers reported in a later analysis that common viral pathogens appeared linked to several top clusters.

PCR used 60 Vbeta primers and 13 Jbeta primers. Sequencing used immunoSEQ multiplex PCR; TCRdb keeps in-frame clones, though not all of them. The profile shows about 180,000 clones, roughly 77% of them singletons. Comment on this clone: Its specificity is not known.

The CDR3 is 18 residues long. Germline values: CDR1 SGHRS, CDR2 YFSETQ. J gave up 0 bases and V 0 bases, and 8 bases lay outside the gene matches. The rearrangement joins TRBV5-1 to TRBJ2-7; TRBD2 matches at 11 bases. This sequence was found in a woman in her 30s in good health and CMV-seropositive. Sequences were obtained from PBMCs. The CDR3 sequence is CASSLEASGGSSSYEQYF. In DNA, the CDR3 is TGCGCCAGCAGCTTGGAGGCTAGCGGGGGGTCGAGCTCCTACGAGCAGTACTTC.